This TCR beta chain is from a study of beta chain features in type 1 diabetes. Study context: There was similarity between patients and healthy donors in age, gender and cell yields.

V shed 4 bases and J shed 6 bases, with 21 bases lying between them. The CDR3 sequence is 17 residues long. As every portion of the isolated RNA was reverse transcribed, the sequencing read expressed TCRB transcripts. The data were produced by immunoSEQ multiplex PCR, yet TCRdb's version contains in-frame clones alone and is incomplete. Of about 180,000 clones listed, 10% to 15% were seen once; the top ten hold 0.62%. The study, taken as a whole, reports: The study found moderately but significantly shorter TCRB CDR3s in all four CD4+ subsets of Type 1 diabetes patients. In comparison with healthy donors, patients had naive, central memory and Treg TCRB repertoires that appeared more similar. Overrepresentation of cells with high TCR expression could result from cDNA sequencing.

This clone occurred a few times. Its antigen is still unknown. The rearrangement uses TRBV23-1 and TRBJ2-2; possibly TRBD2 for D (6 bases). TRBV23-1 counts as an open reading frame of uncertain function. Material: central memory CD4+ T cells from blood. The origin of this receptor is a woman under 30 in good health. CDR3 sequence (DNA): TGCGCCAGCAGTCCCTCGGGAGAGGGGCGGGACCCCGGGGAGCTGTTTTTT. It yields the protein CASSPSGEGRDPGELFF.